These T cell receptor beta chains were read from a single sample in a study of blood T cell repertoires in COVID-19. Some clones are missing from TCRdb's copy, which holds only in-frame ones; the method was immunoSEQ multiplex PCR. The sample holds about 130,000 clones, about nine tenths seen once. The sequenced material came from PBMCs or T cells enriched from blood (not recorded which). Receptors originate from a man in his fifties who had recovered from COVID-19. The CDR3 runs from the conserved cysteine through the conserved F or W. The D gene is left open where the match is weak.

TRBD1	TRBJ1-1	TRBV10-3	14	TGTGCCATCAGCCGACAGGGAATGGACACTGAAGCTTTCTTT	CAISRQGMDTEAFF
NA	TRBJ1-5	TRBV5-8	16	TGTGCCAGCAGCATACGCACCAGGAGGGTCGATCAGCCCCAGCATTTT	CASSIRTRRVDQPQHF
NA	TRBJ2-2	TRBV19	13	TGTGCCACCAACTCCAGGGGTGGCGGGGAGCTGTTTTTT	CATNSRGGGELFF
NA	TRBJ2-3	TRBV19	14	TGTGCCAGTAGTATTTCGCAGGCCACAGATACGCAGTATTTT	CASSISQATDTQYF
TRBD1	TRBJ1-4	TRBV5-1	15	TGCGCCAGCAGCCCCGGGACAGGGGTCGGTGAAAAACTGTTTTTT	CASSPGTGVGEKLFF
NA	TRBJ2-5	TRBV28	12	TGTGCCAGCAGTTCTGTACAAGAGACCCAGTACTTC	CASSSVQETQYF
TRBD1	TRBJ2-2	TRBV7-2	16	TGTGCCAGCAGCTTGGGACAGGGGGCGAACACCGGGGAGCTGTTTTTT	CASSLGQGANTGELFF
NA	TRBJ1-2	TRBV3-1/TRBV3-2	12	TGTGCCAGCAGCCTTACCTCTGAGGGCTACACCTTC	CASSLTSEGYTF
TRBD1	TRBJ1-6	TRBV9	15	TGTGCCAGCTCCGACCGGACAGGGGGCAGTTCACCCCTCCACTTT	CASSDRTGGSSPLHF
NA	TRBJ2-5	TRBV7-9	14	TGTGCCAGCAGCTTAGCCCCACTAACCGAGACCCAGTACTTC	CASSLAPLTETQYF
TRBD2	TRBJ2-3	TRBV13	15	TGTGCCAGCAGCTTGCGTAGCGGGGGCACAGATACGCAGTATTTT	CASSLRSGGTDTQYF
TRBD1	TRBJ1-2	TRBV7-9	15	TGTGCCAGCAGCTCCTGGACAGGTTCAAGTGATGGCTACACCTTC	CASSSWTGSSDGYTF
TRBD2	TRBJ2-2	TRBV5-1	16	TGCGCCAGCAGCACCCGGACTAGCGGAAGCACCGGGGAGCTGTTTTTT	CASSTRTSGSTGELFF
NA	TRBJ1-6	TRBV28	19	TGTGCCAGCAGCCCGCCCGGAGTGAATTCAGATTCAGGGAATTCACCCCTCCACTTT	CASSPPGVNSDSGNSPLHF
TRBD2	TRBJ2-3	TRBV7-2	18	TGTGCCAGCAGCTTACGTCCTAGCGGTGCTTCGAGCACAGATACGCAGTATTTT	CASSLRPSGASSTDTQYF
TRBD2	TRBJ2-7	TRBV4-3	17	TGCGCCAGCAGCCAATGGAATGGGGACACCACTAGCGGGAGAAAGTACTTC	CASSQWNGDTTSGRKYF
NA	TRBJ1-1	TRBV30	13	TGTGCCTGGTCCGGGGTTACGAACACTGAAGCTTTCTTT	CAWSGVTNTEAFF
NA	TRBJ2-3	TRBV5-6	14	TGTGCCAGCAGTCGCCCCGCGGGAACAGATACGCAGTATTTT	CASSRPAGTDTQYF